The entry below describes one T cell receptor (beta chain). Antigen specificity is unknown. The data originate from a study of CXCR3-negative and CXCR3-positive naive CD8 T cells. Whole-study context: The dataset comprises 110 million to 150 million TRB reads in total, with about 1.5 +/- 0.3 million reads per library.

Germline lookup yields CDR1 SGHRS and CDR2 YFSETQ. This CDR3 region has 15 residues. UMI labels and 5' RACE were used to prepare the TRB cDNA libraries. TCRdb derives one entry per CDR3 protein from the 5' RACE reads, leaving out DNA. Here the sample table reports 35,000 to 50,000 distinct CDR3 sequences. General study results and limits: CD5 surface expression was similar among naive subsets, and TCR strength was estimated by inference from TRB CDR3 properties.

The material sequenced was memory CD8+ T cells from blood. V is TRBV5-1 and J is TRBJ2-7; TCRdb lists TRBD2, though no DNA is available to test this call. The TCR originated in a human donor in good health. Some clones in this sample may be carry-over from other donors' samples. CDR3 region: CASSLEEGGPYEQYF. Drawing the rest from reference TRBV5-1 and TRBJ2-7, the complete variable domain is KAGVTQTPRYLIKTRGQQVTLSCSPISGHRSVSWYQQTPGQGLQFLFEYFSETQRNKGNFPGRFSGRQFSNSRSEMNVSTLELGDSALYLCASSLEEGGPYEQYFGPGTRLTVT.